This T cell receptor beta chain was observed in a study of CD8 T cells in Susac syndrome. This clonotype showed up just a few times. An input of roughly 0.5 to 1 ug of RNA was subjected to reverse transcription using random hexamers. TCRdb re-analysed the immunoSEQ multiplex PCR reads in MiXCR, keeping a single row per CDR3 protein. The table has more than 70,000 distinct CDR3 sequences, around 94% seen once. Trimming shortened V by 8 bases and J by 7 bases, and 11 bases separated the two germline ends. This CDR3 comprises 12 residues. The rearrangement joins TRBV12-3 or TRBV12-4 to TRBJ2-2; TRBD1 is a possible D gene (6 bases). This receptor was taken from a human donor with Susac syndrome. The sequenced sample consisted of CD8+ T cells from PBMCs. The CDR3 reads CASSRGGGELFF. The CDR3 DNA follows: TGTGCCAGCTCAAGAGGGGGCGGGGAGCTGTTTTTT.